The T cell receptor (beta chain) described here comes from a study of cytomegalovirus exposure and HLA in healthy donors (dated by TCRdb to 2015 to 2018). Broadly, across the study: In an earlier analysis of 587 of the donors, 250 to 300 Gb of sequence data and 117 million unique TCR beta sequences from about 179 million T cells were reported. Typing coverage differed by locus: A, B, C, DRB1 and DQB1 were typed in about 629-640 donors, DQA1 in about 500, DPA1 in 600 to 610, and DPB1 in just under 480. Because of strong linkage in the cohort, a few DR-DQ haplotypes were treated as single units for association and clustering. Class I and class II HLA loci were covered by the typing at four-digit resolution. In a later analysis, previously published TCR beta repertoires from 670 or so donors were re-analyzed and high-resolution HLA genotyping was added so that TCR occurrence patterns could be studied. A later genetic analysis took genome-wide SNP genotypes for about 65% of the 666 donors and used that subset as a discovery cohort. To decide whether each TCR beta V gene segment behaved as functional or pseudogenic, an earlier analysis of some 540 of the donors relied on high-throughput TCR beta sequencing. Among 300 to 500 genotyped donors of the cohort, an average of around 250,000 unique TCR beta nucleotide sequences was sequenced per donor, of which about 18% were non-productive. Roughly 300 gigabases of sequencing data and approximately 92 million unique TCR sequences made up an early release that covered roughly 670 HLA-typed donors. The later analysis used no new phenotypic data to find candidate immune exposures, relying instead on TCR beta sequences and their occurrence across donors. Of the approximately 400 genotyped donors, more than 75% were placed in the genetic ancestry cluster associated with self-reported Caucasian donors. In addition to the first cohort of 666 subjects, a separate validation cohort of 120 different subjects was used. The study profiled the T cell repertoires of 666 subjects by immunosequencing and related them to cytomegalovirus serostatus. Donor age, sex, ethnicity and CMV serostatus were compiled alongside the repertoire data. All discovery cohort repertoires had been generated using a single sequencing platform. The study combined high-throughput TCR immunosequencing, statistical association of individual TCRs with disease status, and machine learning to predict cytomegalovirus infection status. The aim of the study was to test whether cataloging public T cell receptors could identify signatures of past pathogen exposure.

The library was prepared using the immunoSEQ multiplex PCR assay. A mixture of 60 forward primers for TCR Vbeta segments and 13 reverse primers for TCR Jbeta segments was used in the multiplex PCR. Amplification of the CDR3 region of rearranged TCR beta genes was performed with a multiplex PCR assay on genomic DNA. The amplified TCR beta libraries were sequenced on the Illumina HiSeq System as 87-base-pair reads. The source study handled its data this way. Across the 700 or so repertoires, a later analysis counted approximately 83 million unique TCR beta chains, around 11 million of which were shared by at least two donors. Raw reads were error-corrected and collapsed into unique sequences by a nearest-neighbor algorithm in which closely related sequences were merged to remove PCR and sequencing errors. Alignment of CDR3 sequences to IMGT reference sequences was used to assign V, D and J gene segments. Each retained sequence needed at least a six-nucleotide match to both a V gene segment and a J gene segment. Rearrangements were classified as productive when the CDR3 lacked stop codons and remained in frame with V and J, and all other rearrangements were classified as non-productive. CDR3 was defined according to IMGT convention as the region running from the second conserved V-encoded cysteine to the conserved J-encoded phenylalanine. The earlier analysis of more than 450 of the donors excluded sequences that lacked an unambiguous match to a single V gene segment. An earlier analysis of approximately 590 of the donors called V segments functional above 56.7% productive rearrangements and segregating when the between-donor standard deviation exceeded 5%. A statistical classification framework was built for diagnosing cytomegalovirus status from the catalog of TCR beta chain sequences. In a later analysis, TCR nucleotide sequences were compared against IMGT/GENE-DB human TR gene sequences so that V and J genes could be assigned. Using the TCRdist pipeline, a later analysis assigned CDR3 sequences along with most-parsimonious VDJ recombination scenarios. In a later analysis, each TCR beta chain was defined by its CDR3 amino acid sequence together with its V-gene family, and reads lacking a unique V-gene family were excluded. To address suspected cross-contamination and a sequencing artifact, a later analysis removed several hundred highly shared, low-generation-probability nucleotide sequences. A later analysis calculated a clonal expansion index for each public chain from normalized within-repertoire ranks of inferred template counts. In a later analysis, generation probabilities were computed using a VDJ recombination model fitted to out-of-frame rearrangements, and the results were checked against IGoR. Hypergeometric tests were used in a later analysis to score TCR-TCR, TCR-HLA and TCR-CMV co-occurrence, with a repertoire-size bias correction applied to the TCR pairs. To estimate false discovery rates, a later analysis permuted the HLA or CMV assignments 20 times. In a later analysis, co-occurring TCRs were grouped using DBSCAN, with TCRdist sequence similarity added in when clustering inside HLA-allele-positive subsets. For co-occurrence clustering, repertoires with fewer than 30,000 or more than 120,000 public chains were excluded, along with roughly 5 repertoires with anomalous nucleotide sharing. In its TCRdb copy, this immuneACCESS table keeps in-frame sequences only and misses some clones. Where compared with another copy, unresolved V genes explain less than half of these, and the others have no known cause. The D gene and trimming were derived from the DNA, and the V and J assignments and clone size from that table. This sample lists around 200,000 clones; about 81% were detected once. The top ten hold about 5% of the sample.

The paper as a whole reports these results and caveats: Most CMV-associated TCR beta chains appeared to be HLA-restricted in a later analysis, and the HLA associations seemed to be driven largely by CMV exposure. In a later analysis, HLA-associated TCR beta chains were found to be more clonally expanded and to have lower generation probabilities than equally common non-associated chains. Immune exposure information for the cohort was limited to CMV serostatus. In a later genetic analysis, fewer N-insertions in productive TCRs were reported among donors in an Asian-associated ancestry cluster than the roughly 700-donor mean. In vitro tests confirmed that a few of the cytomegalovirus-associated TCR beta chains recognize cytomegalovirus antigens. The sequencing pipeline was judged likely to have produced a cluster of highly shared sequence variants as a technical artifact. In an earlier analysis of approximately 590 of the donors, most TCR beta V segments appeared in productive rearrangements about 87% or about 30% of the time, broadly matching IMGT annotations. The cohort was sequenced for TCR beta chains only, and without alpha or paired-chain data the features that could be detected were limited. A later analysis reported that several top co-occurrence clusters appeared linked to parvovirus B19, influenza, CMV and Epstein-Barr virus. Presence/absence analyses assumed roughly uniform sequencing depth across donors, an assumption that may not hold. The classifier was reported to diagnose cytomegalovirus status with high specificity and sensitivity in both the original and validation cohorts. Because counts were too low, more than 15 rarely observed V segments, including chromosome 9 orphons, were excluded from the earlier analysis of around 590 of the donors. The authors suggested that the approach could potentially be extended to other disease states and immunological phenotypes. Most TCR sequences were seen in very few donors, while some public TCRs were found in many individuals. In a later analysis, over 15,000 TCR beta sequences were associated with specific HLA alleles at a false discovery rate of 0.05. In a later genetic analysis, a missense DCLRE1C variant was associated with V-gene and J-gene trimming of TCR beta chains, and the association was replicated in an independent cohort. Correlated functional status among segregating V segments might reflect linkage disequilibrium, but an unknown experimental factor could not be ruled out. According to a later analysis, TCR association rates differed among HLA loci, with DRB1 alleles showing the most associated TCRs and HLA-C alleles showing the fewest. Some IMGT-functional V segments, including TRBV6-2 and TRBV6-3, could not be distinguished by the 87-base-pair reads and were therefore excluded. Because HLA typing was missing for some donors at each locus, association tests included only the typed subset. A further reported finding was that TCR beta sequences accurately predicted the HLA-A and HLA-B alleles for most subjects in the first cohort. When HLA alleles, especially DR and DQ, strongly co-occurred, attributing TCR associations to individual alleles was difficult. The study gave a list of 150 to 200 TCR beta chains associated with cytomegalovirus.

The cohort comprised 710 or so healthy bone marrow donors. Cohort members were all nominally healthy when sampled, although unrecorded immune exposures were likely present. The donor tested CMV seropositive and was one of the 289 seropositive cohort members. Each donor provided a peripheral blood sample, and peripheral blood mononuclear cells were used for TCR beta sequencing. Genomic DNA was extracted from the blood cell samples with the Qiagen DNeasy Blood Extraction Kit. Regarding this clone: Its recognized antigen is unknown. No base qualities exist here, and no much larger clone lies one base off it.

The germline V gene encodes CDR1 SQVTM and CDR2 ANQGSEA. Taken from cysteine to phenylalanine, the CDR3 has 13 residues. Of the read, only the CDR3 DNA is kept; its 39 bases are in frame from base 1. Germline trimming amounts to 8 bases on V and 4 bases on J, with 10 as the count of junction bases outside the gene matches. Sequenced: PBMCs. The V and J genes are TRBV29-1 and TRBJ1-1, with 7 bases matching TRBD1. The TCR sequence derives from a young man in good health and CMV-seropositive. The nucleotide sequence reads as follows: TGCAGCCCCGAACGAGGACAGGCCACTGAAGCTTTCTTT. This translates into CSPERGQATEAFF.